What follows are 12 T cell receptor beta chains derived from one specimen sequenced in a study of blood T cell repertoires in COVID-19. Some clones are missing from TCRdb's copy, which holds only in-frame ones; the method was immunoSEQ multiplex PCR. The data show around 200,000 clones, roughly nine tenths seen once. Sequenced sample: peripheral blood. Source of these receptors: a man between 35 and 55 years old with active or convalescent COVID-19.

The chain links TRBV9 to TRBJ1-2, with D possibly being TRBD1 (6 bases). CDR3 size: 12 residues. The V gene lost 4 bases and the J gene lost 3 bases, with 7 bases spanning the gap. Germline assignment: CDR1 SGDLS and CDR2 YYNGEE. CDR3 in amino acids: CASSSGDYGYTF. For the CDR3, the DNA is TGTGCCAGCAGCTCAGGGGACTATGGCTACACCTTC.

V gene TRBV10-2 combines with J gene TRBJ2-7; tentatively, D is TRBD2 (5 bases). The CDR3 extends over 14 amino acids. The V gene lost 6 bases and the J gene lost 3 bases, with 15 bases spanning the gap. From germline, CDR1 is WSHSY and CDR2 SAAADI. This chain's CDR3 is CASRENGRGYEQYF. Here the CDR3 DNA reads TGCGCCAGCAGAGAAAACGGACGGGGCTACGAGCAGTACTTC.

The chain is built from TRBV6-5 and TRBJ1-1; 7 bases match TRBD1. The ends lost 6 bases at V and 4 bases at J; junction bases unmatched: 5. CDR1 is MNHEY and CDR2 is SVGAGI in the germline V gene. The CDR3 has 13 amino acids. CDR3 protein: CASRRSGGTEAFF. In nucleotides, the CDR3 is TGTGCCAGCAGACGGTCAGGGGGCACTGAAGCTTTCTTT.

V is TRBV24-1 and J is TRBJ1-1; tentatively, D is TRBD1 (5 bases). Germline-derived CDR1 and CDR2 are KGHDR and SFDVKD. The CDR3 consists of 12 residues. Trimming stripped 11 bases from V and 3 bases from J, with 12 bases between. The CDR3 DNA is TGTGCCATCGAGGGAGGGGACACTGAAGCTTTCTTT. It yields the protein CAIEGGDTEAFF.

The sample holds a few counts of this clone. V is TRBV18 and J is TRBJ1-6; 7 nucleotides line up with TRBD1. With V trimmed by 1 base and J by 0 bases, 6 bases remained unmatched. The CDR3 sequence is 18 residues long. Germline-derived CDR1 and CDR2 are KGHSH and LQKENI. The chain's CDR3 is CASSPLGQLNSYNSPLHF. In DNA form, the CDR3 reads TGTGCCAGCTCACCACTGGGACAGTTGAACTCCTATAATTCACCCCTCCACTTT. The full variable domain, with the rest looked up from reference TRBV18 and TRBJ1-6, is NAGVMQNPRHLVRRRGQEARLRCSPMKGHSHVYWYRQLPEEGLKFMVYLQKENIIDESGMPKERFSAEFPKEGPSILRIQQVVRGDSAAYFCASSPLGQLNSYNSPLHFGNGTRLTVT.

The gene calls are TRBV7-9 and TRBJ1-2, with D tentatively TRBD1 (6 bases). The CDR3 is 14 amino acids. In germline, CDR1 is SEHNR, CDR2 FQNEAQ (reference sequence). The germline V and J ends were trimmed by 4 bases and 3 bases, with 12 bases remaining between them. The CDR3 spells CASSSSRQDYGYTF. The CDR3 DNA sequence: TGTGCCAGCAGCTCCTCTCGACAGGACTATGGCTACACCTTC. Full variable domain (outside the CDR3, taken from reference TRBV7-9 and TRBJ1-2): DTGVSQNPRHKITKRGQNVTFRCDPISEHNRLYWYRQTLGQGPEFLTYFQNEAQLEKSRLLSDRFSAERPKGSFSTLEIQRTEQGDSAMYLCASSSSRQDYGYTFGSGTRLTVV.

The chain uses TRBV7-9 and TRBJ1-3; TRBD1 might be the D (5 bases). Deletions cut 1 base from V and 4 bases from J, with 11 bases between. Per the germline V gene, CDR1 is SEHNR and CDR2 is FQNEAQ (reference sequence). The CDR3 loop spans 15 amino acids. Here the CDR3 reads CASSLEAGYGNTIYF. For the CDR3, the DNA is TGTGCCAGCAGCTTAGAGGCAGGGTACGGAAACACCATATATTTT.

This chain uses TRBV6-5 with TRBJ1-1; TRBD1 matches at 8 bases. J lost 3 bases, V lost 6 bases, and 6 bases had no gene match. Germline V lookup: CDR1 MNHEY, CDR2 SVGAGI. The CDR3 consists of 14 residues. The CDR3 coding sequence is TGTGCCAGCAGGTCGACAGGGGTGCACACTGAAGCTTTCTTT. Translation: CASRSTGVHTEAFF.

The V gene is TRBV19, the J gene TRBJ1-2; tentatively, D is TRBD1 (5 bases). V gave up 6 bases and J gave up 8 bases, with 13 bases separating them. Germline-derived CDR1 and CDR2 are LNHDA and SQIVND (reference sequence). This CDR3 comprises 12 residues. The CDR3 protein is CASSLAGRGYTF. In DNA form, the CDR3 reads TGTGCCAGTAGCTTGGCAGGGCGAGGCTACACCTTC.

The chain carries TRBV13 and TRBJ2-2; TRBD1 might be the D (6 bases). V lost 5 bases, J lost 7 bases, and 17 bases lay in between. There are 15 residues in the CDR3. Germline V gene data show CDR1 as PRHDT and CDR2 as FYEKMQ (reference sequence). CDR3 in amino acids: CASSLAQGLGGELFF. The CDR3, as DNA: TGTGCCAGCAGCCTGGCGCAGGGGCTGGGCGGGGAGCTGTTTTTT.

The chain couples TRBV6-5 to TRBJ2-1, with 9 bases fitting TRBD2. After removal of 6 bases from V and 4 bases from J, the junction contained 7 bases not matched to a gene. CDR1 and CDR2 from the germline V gene are MNHEY and SVGAGI. CDR3 size: 15 residues. The DNA for the CDR3 is TGTGCCAGCAGACTGGCTAGCGGGACTTACAATGAGCAGTTCTTC. It translates to CASRLASGTYNEQFF.

This clone was observed once. V is TRBV10-1 and J is TRBJ2-2, with 9 bases matching TRBD2. V lost 7 bases to trimming and J lost 6 bases; unmatched junction nucleotides: 6. CDR3 length: 14 amino acids. In germline, CDR1 is WNHNN, CDR2 SYGVQD (reference sequence). CDR3 nucleotides: TGCGCCAGCACCCATAGCGGGGGTGCCGGGGAGCTGTTTTTT. Translation gives CASTHSGGAGELFF.